One sample yielded the 31 T cell receptor beta chains listed below, sequenced in a study of T-cell memory formation after mild COVID-19. TCRdb processed the 5' RACE reads anew with MiXCR; each CDR3 protein has one entry. The table shows over 120,000 distinct CDR3 sequences, with about 5.7% occurring only once. The source material was PBMCs or a T cell subset sorted from them (not recorded which). The source is an adult woman who had mild COVID-19 (a few samples of this study predate the infection). Cell type and time point are not known.

The rearrangement uses TRBV6-1 and TRBJ2-5; 8 positions match TRBD2. CDR1 and CDR2 (germline): MNHNS, SASEGT. Trimming removed 6 bases from V and 4 bases from J; junction bases left unmatched: 16. The CDR3 has 17 residues. The CDR3 DNA follows: TGTGCCAGCAGGAGAGACGGGAGGGCTGGAAGTGGAGAGACCCAGTACTTC. Translating gives CASRRDGRAGSGETQYF.

In this sample, this clonotype turned up many times. The chain combines TRBV12-3 or TRBV12-4 with TRBJ2-1; tentative D call: TRBD2 (5 bases). Between the trimmed V and J ends, which lost 1 base and 9 bases, there was a span of 10 bases. CDR3 length: 13 residues. The CDR3 loop reads CASSLDYRGEQFF. The CDR3 DNA sequence: TGTGCCAGCAGTTTAGATTATCGGGGTGAGCAGTTCTTC.

J is TRBJ2-7 and V is TRBV30; 10 bases are shared with TRBD2. The CDR3 has 14 amino acids. The V and J ends lost 5 bases and 2 bases, in that order; junction bases with no gene match: 6. The germline V gene has CDR1 GTSNPN and CDR2 SVGIG (reference sequence). This CDR3 is CAWGVAGGAYEQYF. DNA of the CDR3: TGTGCCTGGGGGGTAGCGGGAGGAGCCTACGAGCAGTACTTC.

This chain links TRBV5-6 with TRBJ1-2, with D possibly matching TRBD1 (5 bases). V was pared by 4 bases and J by 2 bases, with 15 bases between. Germline CDR1 is SGHDT and CDR2 is YYEEEE. The CDR3 contains 15 residues. The chain's CDR3 is CASSPTSGQNYGYTF. Written as DNA, the CDR3 is TGTGCCAGCAGCCCGACCTCTGGACAAAACTATGGCTACACCTTC.

This chain uses TRBV5-6 with TRBJ1-4, with no clear D. The germline gives CDR1 SGHDT, CDR2 YYEEEE. Trimming shortened V by 1 base and J by 0 bases, and 7 bases separated the two germline ends. The CDR3 runs 15 residues. The CDR3 region is CASSLQRSTNEKLFF. In DNA form, the CDR3 reads TGTGCCAGCAGCTTGCAGCGGTCAACTAATGAAAAACTGTTTTTT.

The J gene is TRBJ1-4, the V gene TRBV12-3 or TRBV12-4, with D perhaps TRBD1 (6 bases). V lost 7 bases and J 3 bases, leaving 12 bases between the germline ends. This CDR3 is built from 14 residues. For the CDR3, the DNA is TGTGCCAGCACCCAGGGACACGCTAATGAAAAACTGTTTTTT. It is translated as CASTQGHANEKLFF.

This sequence joins TRBV5-1 and TRBJ2-1; D is uncertain. This CDR3 spans 11 amino acids. CDR1 is SGHRS, CDR2 YFSETQ, per germline. V dropped 0 bases and J dropped 9 bases, with 4 bases sitting between them. CDR3 in DNA: TGCGCCAGCAGCTTGGTTGGTGAGCAGTTCTTC. It yields the protein CASSLVGEQFF.

The chain is built from TRBV7-2 and TRBJ2-4, with 7 bases fitting TRBD1. V dropped 4 bases and J dropped 3; count of bases not matched to a gene: 3. The CDR3 contains 14 residues. Germline-derived CDR1 and CDR2 are SGHTA and FQGNSA. CDR3 sequence (DNA): TGTGCCAGCAGCTCTCAGGGGGTCAAAAACATTCAGTACTTC. It is translated as CASSSQGVKNIQYF.

With respect to this clonotype: A much larger clone differs by one base, so this may be a read error. The gene calls are TRBV7-2 and TRBJ1-1; D ambiguous. CDR3 length: 14 residues. Germline values: CDR1 SGHTA, CDR2 FQGNSA. V was cut by 6 bases and J by 3 bases, with 14 bases left in between. The CDR3: CASRSQVVDTEAFF. CDR3 in DNA: TGTGCCAGCAGGTCCCAGGTGGTCGACACTGAAGCTTTCTTT. The variable domain in full, completed from reference TRBV7-2 and TRBJ1-1, reads GAGVSQSPSNKVTEKGKDVELRCDPISGHTALYWYRQSLGQGLEFLIYFQGNSAPDKSGLPSDRFSAERTGGSVSTLTIQRTQQEDSAVYLCASRSQVVDTEAFFGQGTRLTVV.

This clonotype was detected a few times. This sequence joins TRBV7-2 and TRBJ2-2; no clear D. V was cut by 2 bases and J by 6 bases, with 22 bases left in between. From germline, CDR1 is SGHTA and CDR2 FQGNSA. The CDR3 length is 18 residues. This chain's CDR3 is CASSLIPRVPPTAGELFF. The CDR3, as DNA: TGTGCCAGCAGCTTAATACCTCGGGTGCCCCCGACCGCCGGGGAGCTGTTTTTT.

The chain combines TRBV11-3 with TRBJ2-2; D is possibly TRBD1 or TRBD2 (5 bases each). This CDR3 spans 15 amino acids. Germline CDR1 and CDR2: SGHNT and YENEEA. Trimming removed 1 base at V and 3 bases at J, with 9 bases between. CDR3 loop: CASSLGGADTGELFF. CDR3 in DNA: TGTGCCAGCAGCTTAGGAGGGGCGGACACCGGGGAGCTGTTTTTT.

This clonotype was counted many times. The V call is TRBV15, the J call TRBJ2-7; D unclear. The CDR3 consists of 15 residues. Trimming took off 0 bases at V and 6 bases at J, with 15 bases between the two ends. Germline CDR1 is LNHNV and CDR2 is YYDKDF (reference sequence). The CDR3 DNA reads as TGTGCCACCAGCAGAGATCGAGGACCCGGCTTCGAGCAGTACTTC. Translated, it gives CATSRDRGPGFEQYF.

This clonotype was observed a handful of times. This chain uses TRBV12-3 or TRBV12-4 with TRBJ2-1, with 8 bases lining up with TRBD2. The CDR3 totals 16 residues. J gave up 4 bases and V 5 bases, and 10 bases lay outside the gene matches. The CDR3, as DNA: TGTGCCAGCAGTGCCTCACGGGGGGGGTCGTACAATGAGCAGTTCTTC. Translated: CASSASRGGSYNEQFF.

V is TRBV29-1 and J is TRBJ1-2; unclear D gene. Deletions cut 2 bases from V and 1 base from J, with 2 bases between. The CDR3 contains 11 residues. CDR1 is SQVTM and CDR2 is ANQGSEA in the germline V gene. This CDR3 is CSVEHNYGYTF. CDR3 bases: TGCAGCGTTGAACATAACTATGGCTACACCTTC.

This clonotype has a count of ten or more. V and J are TRBV4-3 and TRBJ1-5, with D maybe TRBD1 (6 bases). The CDR3 consists of 16 residues. Germline CDR1 LGHNA, CDR2 YSLEER. V was clipped by 0 bases and J by 2 bases, with 11 bases between them. CDR3 nucleotide sequence: TGCGCCAGCAGCCAAGATCTCAGGGGAGGCAATCAGCCCCAGCATTTT. Translation gives CASSQDLRGGNQPQHF.

V usage is TRBV3-1 and J usage is TRBJ1-1; TRBD1 aligns across 7 bases. The CDR3 contains 15 residues. The germline V gene has CDR1 LGHDT and CDR2 YNNKEL (reference sequence). V was pared by 6 bases and J by 1 base, with 8 bases of the junction left unmatched. This chain's CDR3 is CASRGTAFRNTEAFF. CDR3 sequence (DNA): TGTGCCAGCAGGGGGACAGCCTTCAGGAACACTGAAGCTTTCTTT.

This clonotype showed up just a few times. J is TRBJ2-7 and V is TRBV6-1; 10 bases agree with TRBD2. CDR1 and CDR2 (germline): MNHNS, SASEGT. The CDR3 consists of 15 residues. The trim removed 1 base at V and 6 bases at J, leaving 6 bases unmatched. CDR3 coding DNA: TGTGCCAGCAGTGAAGGTATACTAGCGGGACGCGAGCAGTACTTC. Translating it yields CASSEGILAGREQYF.

This clonotype was picked up many times. The J gene is TRBJ2-7, the V gene TRBV27, with 13 bases identical to TRBD2. The CDR3 totals 15 residues. Germline V gene sequence: CDR1 MNHEY, CDR2 SMNVEV (reference sequence). V lost 4 bases, J lost 7 bases, and 7 bases stayed unmatched. The CDR3 region is CASSSNRLAGGEQYF. CDR3 DNA: TGTGCCAGCAGTTCTAACCGACTAGCGGGAGGAGAGCAGTACTTC.

This clonotype turned up a few times. The rearrangement uses TRBV7-8 and TRBJ1-5; D possibly corresponds to TRBD1 (5 bases). Germline V CDR1 and CDR2: SGHVS, FQNEAQ. This CDR3 contains 15 residues. The V end was cut by 5 bases, the J end by 0 bases, with 11 bases between. The CDR3 sequence: CASSDQGLSNQPQHF. DNA for the CDR3: TGTGCCAGCAGCGATCAGGGCCTTAGCAATCAGCCCCAGCATTTT.

This clonotype was seen a handful of times. V and J are TRBV7-9 and TRBJ2-7; D is ambiguous. V dropped 4 bases and J dropped 6 bases, with 13 bases sitting between them. Germline V gene sequence: CDR1 SEHNR, CDR2 FQNEAQ (reference sequence). CDR3 length equals 13 residues. The CDR3 DNA sequence: TGTGCCAGCAGCTCAGCCCCAGTGGGCGAGCAGTACTTC. Translation gives CASSSAPVGEQYF.

In this sample, this clonotype turned up many times. The chain uses TRBV6-5 and TRBJ2-7; 8 positions match TRBD1. Germline CDR1 and CDR2: MNHEY and SVGAGI. After removal of 5 bases from V and 0 bases from J, the junction contained 9 bases not matched to a gene. This CDR3 has 16 amino acids. In nucleotides, the CDR3 is TGTGCCAGCAGTCCACTCAGGGACAGGATCTCCTACGAGCAGTACTTC. Translating it yields CASSPLRDRISYEQYF.

This clonotype was counted ten times or more. The chain links TRBV12-3 or TRBV12-4 to TRBJ2-7, with D possibly called TRBD1 or TRBD2 (5 bases each). The CDR3 sequence is 14 residues long. V was clipped by 7 bases and J by 2 bases, with 15 bases between them. DNA for the CDR3: TGTGCCAGCAACAAGGGACCCTCTGCCTACGAGCAGTACTTC. Translation: CASNKGPSAYEQYF.

This clonotype has at least ten counts. The chain is built from TRBV6-2 or TRBV6-3 and TRBJ2-7; D remains ambiguous. V dropped 8 bases and J dropped 2 bases, with 19 bases sitting between them. The germline V gene encodes CDR1 MNHEY and CDR2 SVGEGT. The CDR3 is made up of 15 amino acids. The CDR3 DNA reads as TGTGCCAGCCAGTCCGGTGGCAGGAGCACCTACGAGCAGTACTTC. Amino acid sequence: CASQSGGRSTYEQYF.

This rearrangement joins TRBV12-5 to TRBJ2-5, with a possible D match to TRBD2 (6 bases). Looked up from germline, CDR1 is LGHNT and CDR2 is FRNRAP. This CDR3 spans 14 amino acids. The ends were cut back, 9 bases at V and 1 base at J, with 15 bases in the middle. The CDR3 here is CASRFGGPQETQYF. The CDR3 DNA reads as TGTGCTAGCCGATTCGGGGGTCCCCAAGAGACCCAGTACTTC.

Only a few counts were recorded for this clonotype. The chain links TRBV20-1 to TRBJ2-1; D is perhaps TRBD2 (6 bases). The CDR3 sequence is 14 residues long. The V end lost 6 bases, the J end lost 9 bases, and 21 bases lay between the germline ends. Germline V CDR1 and CDR2: DFQATT, SNEGSKA (reference sequence). The CDR3 DNA sequence: TGCAGTGCGGACTCCCGGGGGTGGGTGGGTGAGCAGTTCTTC. Protein product: CSADSRGWVGEQFF.

Many counts were recorded for this clonotype. The chain recombines TRBV7-3 with TRBJ2-3, with a weak D call TRBD1 (6 bases). Germline loops: CDR1 SGHTA, CDR2 FQGTGA. The CDR3 length is 16 residues. V was cut by 5 bases and J by 2 bases, with 17 bases left in between. As DNA, the CDR3 is TGTGCCAGCAGCATTCAGGGACGGACAGACACAGATACGCAGTATTTT. It specifies CASSIQGRTDTDTQYF.

Details on this clonotype: A much larger clonotype is one base distant, so this may be a read error. The chain joins TRBV7-3 to TRBJ2-2, with D hard to call. CDR1 is SGHTA and CDR2 is FQGTGA in the germline V gene. V lost 6 bases to trimming and J lost 0 bases, with 8 bases between them. CDR3 size: 14 residues. In DNA form, the CDR3 reads TGTGCCAGCAGATTCGGACCGAACACCGGGGAGCTGTTTTTT. Encoded protein: CASRFGPNTGELFF.

The chain joins TRBV7-3 to TRBJ2-2; 8 nucleotides agree with TRBD1. Germline assignment: CDR1 SGHTA and CDR2 FQGTGA. The CDR3 is 15 residues long. V trimming: 2 bases; J trimming: 5 bases; junction bases outside the gene matches: 4. The CDR3 is CASSLATGGTGELFF. In nucleotides, the CDR3 is TGTGCCAGCAGCTTAGCTACAGGGGGGACCGGGGAGCTGTTTTTT.

The chain joins TRBV20-1 to TRBJ1-2, with D perhaps TRBD1 (5 bases). Deletions cut 4 bases from V and 6 bases from J, with 12 bases between. The V gene's germline CDR1 is DFQATT and CDR2 SNEGSKA (reference sequence). The CDR3 length is 12 residues. CDR3 loop: CSAKVPGNGYTF. CDR3 sequence (DNA): TGCAGTGCTAAGGTACCAGGGAATGGCTACACCTTC.

This clonotype was counted many times. J is TRBJ2-7 and V is TRBV7-2, with 8 bases matching TRBD1. Germline loops: CDR1 SGHTA, CDR2 FQGNSA. The CDR3 is 15 residues long. V shed 5 bases, J shed 1 base, and the junction held 7 bases outside the gene matches. This CDR3 is CASSLDRGESYEQYF. The CDR3 DNA reads TGTGCCAGCAGCCTCGACAGGGGAGAATCCTACGAGCAGTACTTC.

There are many counts of this clonotype. The chain couples TRBV4-3 to TRBJ2-3; TRBD2 aligns across 9 bases. J lost 3 bases, V lost 0 bases, and 10 bases had no gene match. The CDR3 length is 18 residues. Germline CDR1 is LGHNA and CDR2 is YSLEER. CDR3 bases: TGCGCCAGCAGCCAAGATGTGGGAGGGACTAGCATGACAGATACGCAGTATTTT. Protein sequence: CASSQDVGGTSMTDTQYF.